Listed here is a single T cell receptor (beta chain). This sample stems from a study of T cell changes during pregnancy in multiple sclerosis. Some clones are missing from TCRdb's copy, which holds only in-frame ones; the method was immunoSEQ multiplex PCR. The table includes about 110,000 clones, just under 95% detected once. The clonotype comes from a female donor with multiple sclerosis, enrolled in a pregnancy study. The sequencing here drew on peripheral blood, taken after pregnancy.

In nucleotides, the CDR3 is TGCGCCAGCAGCTTGGGCCGAAACTCTGGGGGGGGTTTAGAGACCCAGTACTTC. This sequence encodes CASSLGRNSGGGLETQYF. The chain employs TRBV5-1 and TRBJ2-5; 7 bases agree with TRBD2. J lost 4 bases, V lost 0 bases, and 15 bases had no gene match. The CDR3 is made up of 18 amino acids. Germline V gene sequence: CDR1 SGHRS, CDR2 YFSETQ.